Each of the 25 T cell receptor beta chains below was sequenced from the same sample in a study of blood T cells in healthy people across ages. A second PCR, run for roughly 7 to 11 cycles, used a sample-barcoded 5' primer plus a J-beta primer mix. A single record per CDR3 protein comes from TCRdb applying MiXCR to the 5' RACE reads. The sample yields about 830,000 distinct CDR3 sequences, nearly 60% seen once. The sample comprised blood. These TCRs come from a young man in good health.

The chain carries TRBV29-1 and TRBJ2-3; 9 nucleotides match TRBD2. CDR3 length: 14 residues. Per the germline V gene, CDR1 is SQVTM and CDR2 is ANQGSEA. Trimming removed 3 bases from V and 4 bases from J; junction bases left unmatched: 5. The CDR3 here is CSVEASGVPDTQYF. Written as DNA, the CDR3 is TGCAGCGTTGAGGCTAGCGGGGTCCCAGATACGCAGTATTTT.

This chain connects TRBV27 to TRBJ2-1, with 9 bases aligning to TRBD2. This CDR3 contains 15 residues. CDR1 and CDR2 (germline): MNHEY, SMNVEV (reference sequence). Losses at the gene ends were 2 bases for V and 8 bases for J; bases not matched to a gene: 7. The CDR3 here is CASSLESGGRYEQFF. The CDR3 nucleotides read TGTGCCAGCAGTTTAGAAAGCGGGGGGCGGTATGAGCAGTTCTTC.

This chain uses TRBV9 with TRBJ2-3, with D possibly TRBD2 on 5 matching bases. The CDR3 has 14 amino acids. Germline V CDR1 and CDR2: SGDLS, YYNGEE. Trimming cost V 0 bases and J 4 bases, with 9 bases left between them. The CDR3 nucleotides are TGTGCCAGCAGCGTAGCTACTAGGGCAGATACGCAGTATTTT. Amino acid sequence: CASSVATRADTQYF.

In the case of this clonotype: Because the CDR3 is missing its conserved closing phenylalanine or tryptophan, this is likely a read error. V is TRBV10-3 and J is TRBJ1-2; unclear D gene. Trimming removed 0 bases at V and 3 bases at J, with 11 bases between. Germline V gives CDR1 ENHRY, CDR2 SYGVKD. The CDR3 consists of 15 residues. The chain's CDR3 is CAISESEARDYGYTL. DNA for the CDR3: TGTGCCATCAGTGAGTCTGAAGCCCGGGACTATGGCTACACCCTC.

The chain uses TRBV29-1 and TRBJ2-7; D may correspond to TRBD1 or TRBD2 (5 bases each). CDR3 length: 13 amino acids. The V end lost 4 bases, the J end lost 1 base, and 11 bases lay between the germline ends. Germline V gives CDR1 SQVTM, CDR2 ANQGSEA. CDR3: CSVGGVVSYEQYF. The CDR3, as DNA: TGCAGCGTTGGAGGGGTTGTATCCTACGAGCAGTACTTC.

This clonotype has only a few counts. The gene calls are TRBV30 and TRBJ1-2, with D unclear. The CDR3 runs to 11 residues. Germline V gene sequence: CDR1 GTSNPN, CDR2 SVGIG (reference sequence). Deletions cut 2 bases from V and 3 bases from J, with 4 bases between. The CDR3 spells CAWSRDYGYTF. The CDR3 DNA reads TGTGCCTGGAGTAGAGACTATGGCTACACCTTC.

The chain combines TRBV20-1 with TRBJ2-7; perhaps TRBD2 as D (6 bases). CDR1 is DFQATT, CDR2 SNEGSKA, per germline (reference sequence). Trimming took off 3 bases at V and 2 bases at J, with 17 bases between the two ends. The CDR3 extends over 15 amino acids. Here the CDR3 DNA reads TGCAGTGCTAGTTATCCCGGCGGAGGGACCTACGAGCAGTACTTC. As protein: CSASYPGGGTYEQYF.

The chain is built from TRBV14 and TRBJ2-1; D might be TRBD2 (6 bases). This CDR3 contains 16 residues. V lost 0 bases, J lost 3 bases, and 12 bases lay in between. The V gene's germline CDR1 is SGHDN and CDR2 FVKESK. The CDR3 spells CASSQERGGLYNEQFF. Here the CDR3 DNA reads TGTGCCAGCAGCCAAGAGAGGGGAGGTCTCTACAATGAGCAGTTCTTC. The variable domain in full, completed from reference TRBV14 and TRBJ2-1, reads EAGVTQFPSHSVIEKGQTVTLRCDPISGHDNLYWYRRVMGKEIKFLLHFVKESKQDESGMPNNRFLAERTGGTYSTLKVQPAELEDSGVYFCASSQERGGLYNEQFFGPGTRLTVL.

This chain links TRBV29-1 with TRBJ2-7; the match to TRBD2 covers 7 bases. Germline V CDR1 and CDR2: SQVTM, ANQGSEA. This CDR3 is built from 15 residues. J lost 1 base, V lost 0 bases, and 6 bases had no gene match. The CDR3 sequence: CSVEEGGDGSYEQYF. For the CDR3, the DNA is TGCAGCGTTGAAGAGGGGGGGGATGGATCCTACGAGCAGTACTTC.

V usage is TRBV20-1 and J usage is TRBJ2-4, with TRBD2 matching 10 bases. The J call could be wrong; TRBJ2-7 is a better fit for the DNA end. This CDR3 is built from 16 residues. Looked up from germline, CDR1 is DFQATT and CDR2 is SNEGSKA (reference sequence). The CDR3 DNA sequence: TGCAGTGTTGGGGGGCGACCTAGCGGGGGATTGAACGAGCAGTACTTC. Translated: CSVGGRPSGGLNEQYF.

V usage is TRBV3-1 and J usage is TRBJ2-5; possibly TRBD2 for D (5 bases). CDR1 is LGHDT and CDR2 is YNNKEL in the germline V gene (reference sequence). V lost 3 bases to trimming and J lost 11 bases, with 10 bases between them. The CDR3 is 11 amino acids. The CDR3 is CASSQEWEQYF. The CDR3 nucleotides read TGTGCCAGCAGCCAGGAGTGGGAGCAGTACTTC.

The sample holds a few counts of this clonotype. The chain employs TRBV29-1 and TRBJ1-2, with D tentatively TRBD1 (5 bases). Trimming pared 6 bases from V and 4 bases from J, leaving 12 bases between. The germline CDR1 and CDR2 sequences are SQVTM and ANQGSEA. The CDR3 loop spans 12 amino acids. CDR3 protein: CSVSGTGYGYTF. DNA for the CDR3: TGCAGCGTCTCCGGGACTGGCTATGGCTACACCTTC.

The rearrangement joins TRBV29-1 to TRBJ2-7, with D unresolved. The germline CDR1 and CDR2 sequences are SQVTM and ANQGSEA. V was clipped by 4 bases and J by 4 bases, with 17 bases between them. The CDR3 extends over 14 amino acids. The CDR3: CSVGARGNQYEQYF. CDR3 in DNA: TGCAGCGTTGGGGCCAGAGGAAACCAATACGAGCAGTACTTC.

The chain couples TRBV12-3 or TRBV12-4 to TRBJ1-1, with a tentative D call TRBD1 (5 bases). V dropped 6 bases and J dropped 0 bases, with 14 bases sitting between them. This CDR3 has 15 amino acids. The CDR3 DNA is TGTGCCAGCAGGCAGGCGACAGCCATGAACACTGAAGCTTTCTTT. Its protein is CASRQATAMNTEAFF.

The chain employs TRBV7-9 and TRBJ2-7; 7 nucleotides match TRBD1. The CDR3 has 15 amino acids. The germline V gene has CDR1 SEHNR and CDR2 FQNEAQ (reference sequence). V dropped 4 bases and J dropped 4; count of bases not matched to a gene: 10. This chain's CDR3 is CASSSSGTEPYEQYF. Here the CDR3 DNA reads TGTGCCAGCAGCTCCTCCGGGACAGAGCCTTACGAGCAGTACTTC. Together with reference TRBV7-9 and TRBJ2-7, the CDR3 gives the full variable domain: DTGVSQNPRHKITKRGQNVTFRCDPISEHNRLYWYRQTLGQGPEFLTYFQNEAQLEKSRLLSDRFSAERPKGSFSTLEIQRTEQGDSAMYLCASSSSGTEPYEQYFGPGTRLTVT.

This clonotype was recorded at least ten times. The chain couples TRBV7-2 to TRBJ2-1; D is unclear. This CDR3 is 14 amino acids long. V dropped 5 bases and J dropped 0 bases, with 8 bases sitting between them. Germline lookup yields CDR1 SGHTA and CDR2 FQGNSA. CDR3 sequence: CASSLLSSYNEQFF. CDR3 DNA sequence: TGTGCCAGCAGCCTACTGAGCTCCTACAATGAGCAGTTCTTC.

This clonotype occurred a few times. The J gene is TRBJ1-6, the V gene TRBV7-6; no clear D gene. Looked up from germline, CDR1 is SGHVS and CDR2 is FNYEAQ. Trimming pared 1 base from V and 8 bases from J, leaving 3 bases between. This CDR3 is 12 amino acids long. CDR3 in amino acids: CASSLVDSPLHF. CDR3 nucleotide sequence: TGTGCCAGCAGCTTAGTAGATTCACCCCTCCACTTT.

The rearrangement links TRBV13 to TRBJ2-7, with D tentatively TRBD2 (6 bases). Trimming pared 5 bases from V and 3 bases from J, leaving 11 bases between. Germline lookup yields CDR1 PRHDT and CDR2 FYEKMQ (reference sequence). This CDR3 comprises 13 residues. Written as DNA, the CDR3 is TGTGCCAGCAGCCGGGACTTCCACTACGAGCAGTACTTC. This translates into CASSRDFHYEQYF.

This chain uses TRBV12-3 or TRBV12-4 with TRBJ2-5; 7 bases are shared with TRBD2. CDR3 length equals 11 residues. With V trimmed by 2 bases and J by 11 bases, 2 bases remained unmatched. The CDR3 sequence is CASSLSGKQYF. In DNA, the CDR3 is TGTGCCAGCAGTTTAAGCGGGAAGCAGTACTTC.

The chain's CDR3 is CASSRVDRSPLHF. CDR3 nucleotide sequence: TGTGCCAGCAGCCGTGTCGACAGATCACCCCTCCACTTT. The rearrangement uses TRBV3-1 and TRBJ1-6; possibly TRBD1 for D (5 bases). V was trimmed by 4 bases and J by 10 bases, leaving 11 bases between them. There are 13 residues in the CDR3. Germline V gene lookup returns CDR1 LGHDT and CDR2 YNNKEL (reference sequence).

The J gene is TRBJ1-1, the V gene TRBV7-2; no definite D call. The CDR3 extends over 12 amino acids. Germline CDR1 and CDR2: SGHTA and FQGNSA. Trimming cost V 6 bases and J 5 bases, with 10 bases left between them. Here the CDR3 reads CASSWDGTEAFF. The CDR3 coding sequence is TGTGCCAGCAGTTGGGATGGGACTGAAGCTTTCTTT.

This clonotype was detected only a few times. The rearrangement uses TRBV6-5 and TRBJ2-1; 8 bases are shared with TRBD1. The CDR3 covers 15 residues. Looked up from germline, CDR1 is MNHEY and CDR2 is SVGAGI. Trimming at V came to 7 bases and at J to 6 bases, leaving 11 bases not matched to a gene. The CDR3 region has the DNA TGTGCCAGCACTCCGGACAGGGCTATCCTCAATGAGCAGTTCTTC. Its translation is CASTPDRAILNEQFF.

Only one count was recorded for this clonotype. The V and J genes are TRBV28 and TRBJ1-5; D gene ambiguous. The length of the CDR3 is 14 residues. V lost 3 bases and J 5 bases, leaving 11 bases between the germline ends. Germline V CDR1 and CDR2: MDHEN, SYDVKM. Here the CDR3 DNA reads TGTGCCAGCAGTTTTTATGGTCCTGATCAGCCCCAGCATTTT. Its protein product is CASSFYGPDQPQHF.

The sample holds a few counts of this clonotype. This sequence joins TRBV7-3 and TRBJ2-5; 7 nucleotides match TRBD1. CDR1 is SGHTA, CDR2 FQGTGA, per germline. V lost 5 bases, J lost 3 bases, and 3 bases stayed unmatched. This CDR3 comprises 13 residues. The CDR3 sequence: CASSKGTEETQYF. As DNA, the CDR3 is TGTGCCAGCAGCAAAGGGACAGAAGAGACCCAGTACTTC. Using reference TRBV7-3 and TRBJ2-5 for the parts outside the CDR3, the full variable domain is GAGVSQTPSNKVTEKGKYVELRCDPISGHTALYWYRQSLGQGPEFLIYFQGTGAADDSGLPNDRFFAVRPEGSVSTLKIQRTERGDSAVYLCASSKGTEETQYFGPGTRLLVL.

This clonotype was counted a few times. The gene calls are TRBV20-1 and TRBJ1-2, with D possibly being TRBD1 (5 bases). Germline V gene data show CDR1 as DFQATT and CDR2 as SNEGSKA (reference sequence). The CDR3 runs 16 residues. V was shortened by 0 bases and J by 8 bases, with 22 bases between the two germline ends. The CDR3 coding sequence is TGCAGTGCTAGAGATCTCTCGTCAGGGACTGATTACGGCTACACCTTC. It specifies CSARDLSSGTDYGYTF.